The entry that follows covers one T cell receptor beta chain sequence. The CDR3 is 14 amino acids. Per germline, CDR1 SEHNR and CDR2 FQNEAQ (reference sequence). V gave up 0 bases and J gave up 5 bases, with 10 bases separating them. These data come from a study of blood T cell repertoires in COVID-19. Across the whole study: T cells, B-cell-depleted T cells, or PBMCs provided the cDNA or gDNA that served as material.

As originally analysed: For nucleated cells, counts were estimated from reference gene primer amplification. Using immunoSEQ multiplex PCR, the repertoire was profiled, and TCRdb retains in-frame clones only, with some absent. The DNA was the basis for D and trimming; V, J and clone size are from that table. The sample holds fewer than 350,000 clones; 88% are singletons and the top ten take under 2%. Recruited during active infection, patients (from Seattle) were subsequently followed longitudinally. The chain carries TRBV7-9 and TRBJ2-5; weak D call: TRBD2 (5 bases). This sequence was found in a woman in her thirties with COVID-19, enrolled during active disease. The material sequenced was peripheral blood. CDR3 bases: TGTGCCAGCAGCTTAGCCGGGGTCCTGGAGACCCAGTACTTC. Its translation is CASSLAGVLETQYF.